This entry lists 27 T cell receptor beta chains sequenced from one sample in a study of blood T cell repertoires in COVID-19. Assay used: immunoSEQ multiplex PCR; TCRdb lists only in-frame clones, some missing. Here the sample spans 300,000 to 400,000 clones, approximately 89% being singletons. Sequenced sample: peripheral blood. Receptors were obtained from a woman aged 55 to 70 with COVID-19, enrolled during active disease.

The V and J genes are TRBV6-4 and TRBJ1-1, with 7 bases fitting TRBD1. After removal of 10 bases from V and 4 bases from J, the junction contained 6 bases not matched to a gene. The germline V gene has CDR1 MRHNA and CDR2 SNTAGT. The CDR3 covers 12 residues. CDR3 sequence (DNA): TGTGCCACCCCATCAGGGGGCACTGAAGCTTTCTTT. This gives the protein CATPSGGTEAFF.

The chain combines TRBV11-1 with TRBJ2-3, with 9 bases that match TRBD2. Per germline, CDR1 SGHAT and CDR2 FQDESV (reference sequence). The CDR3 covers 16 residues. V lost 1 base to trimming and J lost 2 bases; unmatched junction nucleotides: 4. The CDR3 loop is CASSLVAGGITDTQYF. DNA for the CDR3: TGTGCCAGCAGCTTAGTCGCGGGGGGGATCACAGATACGCAGTATTTT.

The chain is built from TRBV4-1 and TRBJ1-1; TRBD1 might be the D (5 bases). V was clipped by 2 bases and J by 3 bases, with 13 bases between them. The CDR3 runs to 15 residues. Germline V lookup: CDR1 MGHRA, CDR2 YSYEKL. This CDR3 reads CASSQPSAGDTEAFF. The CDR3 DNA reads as TGCGCCAGCAGCCAACCCTCGGCGGGGGACACTGAAGCTTTCTTT.

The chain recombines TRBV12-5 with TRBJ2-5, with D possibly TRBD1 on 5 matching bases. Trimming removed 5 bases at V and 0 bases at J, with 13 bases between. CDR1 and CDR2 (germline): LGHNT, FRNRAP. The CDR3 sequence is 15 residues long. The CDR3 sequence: CASGPPAGYQETQYF. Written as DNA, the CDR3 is TGTGCTAGTGGTCCCCCCGCAGGGTACCAAGAGACCCAGTACTTC.

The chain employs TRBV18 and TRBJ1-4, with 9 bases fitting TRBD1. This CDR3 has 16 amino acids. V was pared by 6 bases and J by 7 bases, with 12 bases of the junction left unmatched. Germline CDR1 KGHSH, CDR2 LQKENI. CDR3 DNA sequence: TGTGCCAGCTCTTTCTCCACAGGGGGCTCTACTGAAAAACTGTTTTTT. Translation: CASSFSTGGSTEKLFF.

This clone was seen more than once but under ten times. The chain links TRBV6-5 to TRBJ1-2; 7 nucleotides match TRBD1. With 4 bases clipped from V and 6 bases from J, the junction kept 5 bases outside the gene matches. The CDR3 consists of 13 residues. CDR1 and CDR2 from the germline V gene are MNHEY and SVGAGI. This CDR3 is CASSSDRVNGYTF. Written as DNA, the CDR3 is TGTGCCAGCAGTTCCGACAGGGTTAATGGCTACACCTTC.

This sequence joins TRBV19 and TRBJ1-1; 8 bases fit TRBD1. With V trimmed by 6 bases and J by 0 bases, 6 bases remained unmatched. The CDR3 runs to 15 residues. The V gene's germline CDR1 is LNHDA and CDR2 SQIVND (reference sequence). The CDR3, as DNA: TGTGCCAGTAGGAGAACAGGGGGGATGAACACTGAAGCTTTCTTT. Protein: CASRRTGGMNTEAFF.

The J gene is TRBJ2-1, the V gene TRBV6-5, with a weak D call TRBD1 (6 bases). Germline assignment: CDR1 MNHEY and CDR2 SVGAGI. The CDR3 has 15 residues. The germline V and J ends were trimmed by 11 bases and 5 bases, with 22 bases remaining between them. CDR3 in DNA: TGTGCCTCGAGAAACAGGGAAATAGTCAACAATGAGCAGTTCTTC. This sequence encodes CASRNREIVNNEQFF.

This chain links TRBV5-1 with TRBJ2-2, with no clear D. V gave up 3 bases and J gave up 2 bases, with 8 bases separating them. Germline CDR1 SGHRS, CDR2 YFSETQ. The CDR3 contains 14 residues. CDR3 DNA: TGCGCCAGCAGCTGGTTCAGTAACACCGGGGAGCTGTTTTTT. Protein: CASSWFSNTGELFF.

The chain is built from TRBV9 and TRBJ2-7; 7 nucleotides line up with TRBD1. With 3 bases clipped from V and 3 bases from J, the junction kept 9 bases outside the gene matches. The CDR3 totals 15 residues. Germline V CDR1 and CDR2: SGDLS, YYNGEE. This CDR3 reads CASSAATGTVYEQYF. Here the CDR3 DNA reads TGTGCCAGCAGCGCAGCGACCGGGACAGTCTACGAGCAGTACTTC. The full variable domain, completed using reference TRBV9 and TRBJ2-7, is DSGVTQTPKHLITATGQRVTLRCSPRSGDLSVYWYQQSLDQGLQFLIQYYNGEERAKGNILERFSAQQFPDLHSELNLSSLELGDSALYFCASSAATGTVYEQYFGPGTRLTVT.

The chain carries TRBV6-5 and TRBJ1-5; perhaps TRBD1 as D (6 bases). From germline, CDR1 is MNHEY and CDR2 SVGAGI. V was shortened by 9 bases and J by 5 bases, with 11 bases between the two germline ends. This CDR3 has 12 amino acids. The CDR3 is CASGQSYQPQHF. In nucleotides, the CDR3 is TGTGCCAGTGGACAGAGTTATCAGCCCCAGCATTTT.

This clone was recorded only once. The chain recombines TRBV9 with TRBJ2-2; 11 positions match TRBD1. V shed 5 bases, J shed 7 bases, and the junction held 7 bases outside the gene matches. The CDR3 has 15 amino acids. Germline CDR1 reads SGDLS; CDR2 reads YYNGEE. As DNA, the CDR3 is TGTGCCAGCAGTTTAGGGACAGGGGGTGTCGGGGAGCTGTTTTTT. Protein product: CASSLGTGGVGELFF.

CDR3 DNA: TGTGCCAGCAGTTACACGACAGGGATCGATTCACCCCTCCACTTT. It encodes CASSYTTGIDSPLHF. This sequence joins TRBV6-5 and TRBJ1-6; TRBD1 matches 7 bases. The CDR3 length is 15 residues. CDR1 MNHEY and CDR2 SVGAGI come from the germline V gene. J gave up 8 bases and V 2 bases, and 6 bases lay outside the gene matches.

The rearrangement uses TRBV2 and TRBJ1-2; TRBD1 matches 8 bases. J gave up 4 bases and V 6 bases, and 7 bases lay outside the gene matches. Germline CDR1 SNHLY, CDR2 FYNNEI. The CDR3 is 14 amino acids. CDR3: CASRRGQGPYGYTF. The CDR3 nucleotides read TGTGCCAGCAGACGAGGACAGGGCCCCTATGGCTACACCTTC.

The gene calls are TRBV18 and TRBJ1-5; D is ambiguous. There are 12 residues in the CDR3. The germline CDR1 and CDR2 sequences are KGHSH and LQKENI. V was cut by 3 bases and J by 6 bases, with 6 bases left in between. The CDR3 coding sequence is TGTGCCAGCTCACCGGAGGGTCAGCCCCAGCATTTT. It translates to CASSPEGQPQHF.

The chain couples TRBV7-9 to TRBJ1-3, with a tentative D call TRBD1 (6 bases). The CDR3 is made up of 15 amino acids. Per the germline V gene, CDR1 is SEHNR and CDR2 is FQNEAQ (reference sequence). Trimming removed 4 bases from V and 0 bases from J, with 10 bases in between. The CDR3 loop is CASSWEGVSGNTIYF. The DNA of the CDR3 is TGTGCCAGCAGCTGGGAGGGGGTCTCTGGAAACACCATATATTTT.

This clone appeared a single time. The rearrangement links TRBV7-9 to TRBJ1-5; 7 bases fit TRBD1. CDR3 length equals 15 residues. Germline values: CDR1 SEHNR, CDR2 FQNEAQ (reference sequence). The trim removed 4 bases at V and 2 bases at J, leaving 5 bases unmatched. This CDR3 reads CASSSSGQRNQPQHF. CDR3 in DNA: TGTGCCAGCAGCTCGTCGGGACAGCGCAATCAGCCCCAGCATTTT.

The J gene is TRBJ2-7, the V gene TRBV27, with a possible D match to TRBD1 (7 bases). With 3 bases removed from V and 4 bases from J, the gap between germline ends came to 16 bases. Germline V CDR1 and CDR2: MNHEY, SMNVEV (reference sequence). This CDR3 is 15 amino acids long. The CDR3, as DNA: TGTGCCAGCAGTTTCAGCGGCAGGGGGGCTTACGAGCAGTACTTC. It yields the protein CASSFSGRGAYEQYF.

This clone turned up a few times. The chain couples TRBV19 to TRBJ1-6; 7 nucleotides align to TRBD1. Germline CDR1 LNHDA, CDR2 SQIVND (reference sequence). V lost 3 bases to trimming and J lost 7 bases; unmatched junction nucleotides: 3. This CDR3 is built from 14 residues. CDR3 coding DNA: TGTGCCAGTAGTATGGTACAGGGGAATTCACCCCTCCACTTT. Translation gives CASSMVQGNSPLHF. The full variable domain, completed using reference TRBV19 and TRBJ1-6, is DGGITQSPKYLFRKEGQNVTLSCEQNLNHDAMYWYRQDPGQGLRLIYYSQIVNDFQKGDIAEGYSVSREKKESFPLTVTSAQKNPTAFYLCASSMVQGNSPLHFGNGTRLTVT.

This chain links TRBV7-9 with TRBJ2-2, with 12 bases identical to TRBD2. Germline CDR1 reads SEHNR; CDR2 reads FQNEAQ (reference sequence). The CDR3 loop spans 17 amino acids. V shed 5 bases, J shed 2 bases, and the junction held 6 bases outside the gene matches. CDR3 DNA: TGTGCCAGCAGCGGCGGGGGACTAGCGGGTAACACCGGGGAGCTGTTTTTT. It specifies CASSGGGLAGNTGELFF.

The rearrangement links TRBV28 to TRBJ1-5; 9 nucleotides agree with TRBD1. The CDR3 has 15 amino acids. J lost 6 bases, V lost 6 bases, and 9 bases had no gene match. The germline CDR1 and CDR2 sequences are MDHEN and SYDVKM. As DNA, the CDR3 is TGTGCCAGCAGCCCACGGACAGGGGACAGTCAGCCCCAGCATTTT. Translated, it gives CASSPRTGDSQPQHF.

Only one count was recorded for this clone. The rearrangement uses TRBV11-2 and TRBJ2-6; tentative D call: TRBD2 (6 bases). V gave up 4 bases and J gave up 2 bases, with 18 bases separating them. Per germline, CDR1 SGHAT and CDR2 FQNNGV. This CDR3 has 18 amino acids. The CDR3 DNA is TGTGCCAGCAGCTCCTTCGGCGGGGTATCCCCTGGGGCCAACGTCCTGACTTTC. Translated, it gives CASSSFGGVSPGANVLTF.

The CDR3 is CASSQDTGSYGYTF. The DNA for the CDR3 is TGTGCCAGCAGCCAAGATACAGGGTCATATGGCTACACCTTC. The chain joins TRBV7-9 to TRBJ1-2, with D possibly matching TRBD1 (6 bases). This CDR3 contains 14 residues. Germline CDR1 SEHNR, CDR2 FQNEAQ (reference sequence). With 5 bases removed from V and 5 bases from J, the gap between germline ends came to 15 bases.

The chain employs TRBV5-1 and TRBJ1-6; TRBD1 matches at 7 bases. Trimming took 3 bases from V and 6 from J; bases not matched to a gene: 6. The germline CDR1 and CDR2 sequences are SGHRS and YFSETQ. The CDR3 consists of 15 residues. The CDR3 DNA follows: TGCGCCAGCAGCTCGGGGGCAGGGGGTAATTCACCCCTCCACTTT. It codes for CASSSGAGGNSPLHF.

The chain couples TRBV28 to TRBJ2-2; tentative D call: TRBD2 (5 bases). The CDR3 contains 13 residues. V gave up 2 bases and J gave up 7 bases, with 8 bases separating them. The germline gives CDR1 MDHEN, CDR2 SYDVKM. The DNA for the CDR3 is TGTGCCAGCAGTTTAGACGGGATCGGGGAGCTGTTTTTT. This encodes CASSLDGIGELFF.

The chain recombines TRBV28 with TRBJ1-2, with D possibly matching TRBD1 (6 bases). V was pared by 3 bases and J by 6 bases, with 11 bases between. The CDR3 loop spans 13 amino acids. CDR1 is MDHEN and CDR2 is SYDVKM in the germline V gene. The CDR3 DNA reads TGTGCCAGCAGTTTCTGGCAGGGGCATGGCTACACCTTC. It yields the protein CASSFWQGHGYTF.

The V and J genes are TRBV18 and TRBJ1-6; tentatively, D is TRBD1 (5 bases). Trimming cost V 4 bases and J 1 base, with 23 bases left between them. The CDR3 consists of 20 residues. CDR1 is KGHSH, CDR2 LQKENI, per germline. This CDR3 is CASSLLAGGAAMSYNSPLHF. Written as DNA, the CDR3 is TGTGCCAGCTCACTCTTGGCAGGTGGGGCCGCGATGTCCTATAATTCACCCCTCCACTTT.